This is a list of T cell receptor beta chains from one sample in a study of blood T cell repertoires in COVID-19. The table came from immunoSEQ multiplex PCR; TCRdb's copy has only in-frame clones and leaves some out. Among 150,000 to 200,000 clones listed, approximately 83% were seen once. Sequenced material: PBMCs or T cells enriched from blood (not recorded which). Source of these receptors: a woman aged 60-75 years who had recovered from COVID-19. Both conserved end residues are part of each CDR3. The D gene is left open where the match is weak. Rows may omit the clone size; those that give it use once, few, many or a size class.

TRBV7-9	NA	TRBJ2-1	NA	TGTGCCAGCAGCGCCCGGGGGTATGAGCAGTTCTTC	CASSARGYEQFF
TRBV19	NA	TRBJ2-4	TRBD2	TGTGCCAGTAAGCCTAGCGGGAGGAGTGCAACCAAAAACATTCAGTACTTC	CASKPSGRSATKNIQYF
TRBV28	NA	TRBJ2-7	TRBD2	TGTGCCAGCAGTTTAAGCATAGCGGGACGCTACGAGCAGTACTTC	CASSLSIAGRYEQYF
TRBV5-4	NA	TRBJ1-2	TRBD1	TGTGCCAGCAGCTTGGGGGGCGCAGGGGGAGGCTACACCTTC	CASSLGGAGGGYTF
TRBV27	NA	TRBJ2-6	NA	TGTGCCAGCAGTTTACGGCCCCCCTCAGGGTTTGGGGCCAACGTCCTGACTTTC	CASSLRPPSGFGANVLTF
TRBV7-8	NA	TRBJ1-4	TRBD1	TGTGCCAGCAGCCTGCGACAGGGTCTAGATGAAAAACTGTTTTTT	CASSLRQGLDEKLFF
TRBV30	NA	TRBJ1-1	TRBD1	TGTGCCTGGTTCACCGGACAGGGGGCCTGGACTGAAGCTTTCTTT	CAWFTGQGAWTEAFF
TRBV19	NA	TRBJ1-2	NA	TGTGCCAGTAGTATCACGGCCGGACAGATCTATGGCTACACCTTC	CASSITAGQIYGYTF
TRBV5-1	NA	TRBJ1-2	NA	TGCGCCAGCAGCTTGGCCGCTCGGGCGGGGGACGGCTACACCTTC	CASSLAARAGDGYTF
TRBV4-1	NA	TRBJ2-1	TRBD2	TGCGCCAGCAGCCAAACCGGGACTACCAATGAGCAGTTCTTC	CASSQTGTTNEQFF
TRBV28	NA	TRBJ2-1	NA	TGTGCCAGCAGTATCCCTTACAATGAGCAGTTCTTC	CASSIPYNEQFF
TRBV12-3/TRBV12-4	NA	TRBJ1-1	NA	TGTGCCAGCAGCCTCGGACCAACCAGAGGGGCTTTCTTT	CASSLGPTRGAFF
TRBV11-2	NA	TRBJ2-1	NA	TGTGCCAGCAGCTTTTGGCGAGCTAAGGAGCGGAACAATGAGCAGTTCTTC	CASSFWRAKERNNEQFF
TRBV15	once	TRBJ2-5	TRBD1	TGTGCCACCAGCAGCCAACGAACAGGGGGAAGAGAGACCCAGTACTTC	CATSSQRTGGRETQYF
TRBV19	NA	TRBJ2-1	TRBD1	TGTGCCAAAATGTCCCAGGACAGGGGGTACAATGAGCAGTTCTTC	CAKMSQDRGYNEQFF
TRBV5-1	NA	TRBJ1-3	NA	TGCGCCAGCAGCTTGGGCTCCTTCCAGACTTCTGGAAACACCATATATTTT	CASSLGSFQTSGNTIYF
TRBV4-1	NA	TRBJ2-5	TRBD1	TGCGCCAGCAGCCAAGAAGTCCCGGGACAGGGGGCGGAGACCCAGTACTTC	CASSQEVPGQGAETQYF
TRBV29-1	NA	TRBJ1-2	NA	TGCAGCGTTGTAAGGGGTGACTATGGCTACACCTTC	CSVVRGDYGYTF
TRBV7-2	once	TRBJ1-3	NA	TGTGCCAGCAGCTTACCAACAGTTTACTCTGGAAACACCATATATTTT	CASSLPTVYSGNTIYF
TRBV29-1	NA	TRBJ2-1	NA	TGCAGCGTGGTGACTCCTACCTCCTACAATGAGCAGTTCTTC	CSVVTPTSYNEQFF
TRBV2	once	TRBJ1-5	TRBD1	TGTGCCAGCAGTGAAGGGACAGGGAACAATCAGCCCCAGCATTTT	CASSEGTGNNQPQHF
TRBV5-4	NA	TRBJ2-2	NA	TGTGCCAGCAGTTGGGCACATCCGAACACCGGGGAGCTGTTTTTT	CASSWAHPNTGELFF
TRBV28	NA	TRBJ1-5	TRBD1	TGTGCCAGCAGCTCAGGGGGTGGGTATCAGCCCCAGCATTTT	CASSSGGGYQPQHF
TRBV3-1/TRBV3-2	NA	TRBJ2-3	TRBD1	TGTGCCAGCAGCGACAGGGGCAGCACAGATACGCAGTATTTT	CASSDRGSTDTQYF
TRBV5-1	once	TRBJ2-1	NA	TGCGCCAGCAGAAAAGGTGAGGGGGTAAATGAGCAGTTCTTC	CASRKGEGVNEQFF
TRBV4-1	once	TRBJ2-5	TRBD1	TGCGCCAGCAGCCCCGGACAGGGCCAAGAGACCCAGTACTTC	CASSPGQGQETQYF
TRBV4-1	NA	TRBJ1-1	NA	TGCGCCAGCAGCCAGGGCGTTACGGAGAACACTGAAGCTTTCTTT	CASSQGVTENTEAFF
TRBV5-1	NA	TRBJ2-5	TRBD1	TGCGCCAGCAGCCCCCAGACAGGGGGACAAGAGACCCAGTACTTC	CASSPQTGGQETQYF
TRBV10-1	NA	TRBJ2-3	TRBD2	TGCGCCAGCAGCACCGGACTAGGAGGCACAGATACGCAGTATTTT	CASSTGLGGTDTQYF
TRBV7-8	NA	TRBJ1-1	NA	TGTGCCAGCAGCTACTCAGGGGCTCCCACTGAAGCTTTCTTT	CASSYSGAPTEAFF
TRBV2	NA	TRBJ2-3	TRBD2	TGTGCCAGCAGTGGGACTAGCGGAACGACAGATACGCAGTATTTT	CASSGTSGTTDTQYF
TRBV5-1	NA	TRBJ2-1	TRBD2	TGCGCCAGCAGCGCCGGCGGGAGTGCGGAGCAGTTCTTC	CASSAGGSAEQFF
TRBV19	NA	TRBJ2-5	TRBD1	TGTGCCAGTAGTATCACCAGGGGGCGCGGAGAGACCCAGTACTTC	CASSITRGRGETQYF
TRBV11-2	NA	TRBJ2-3	NA	TGTGCCAGCAGCCGGGGGTTCGCAGATACGCAGTATTTT	CASSRGFADTQYF
TRBV4-1	NA	TRBJ1-1	TRBD1	TGCGCCAGCAGCCTGGGGACAGGGGGAAGAGTTTTGGAAGCTTTCTTT	CASSLGTGGRVLEAFF
TRBV25-1	once	TRBJ1-4	NA	TGTGCCAGCAGTGAACAGCACCGAGGGAGAGAAAAACTGTTTTTT	CASSEQHRGREKLFF
TRBV18	NA	TRBJ1-1	NA	TGTGCCAGCTCACCGAGTCCGGGAGTCACTGAAGCTTTCTTT	CASSPSPGVTEAFF
TRBV7-8	NA	TRBJ1-1	NA	TGTGCCAGCAGCTCTCAGGGGAGCCTGAACACTGAAGCTTTCTTT	CASSSQGSLNTEAFF
TRBV27	NA	TRBJ2-1	NA	TGTGCCAGCAGGGAAAGCGGGCTTTCCGGTGAGCAGTTCTTC	CASRESGLSGEQFF
TRBV19	NA	TRBJ2-2	TRBD1	TGTGCCAGTAGTATGGGGACAGGGGGCGATACCGGGGAGCTGTTTTTT	CASSMGTGGDTGELFF
TRBV29-1	NA	TRBJ2-1	NA	TGCAGCGCAACGGGACTGGCTTACAATGAGCAGTTCTTC	CSATGLAYNEQFF
TRBV9	NA	TRBJ1-4	NA	TGTGCCAGCAGCGGTGGAGGGGCAGAGGAAAAACTGTTTTTT	CASSGGGAEEKLFF
TRBV5-4	NA	TRBJ1-1	TRBD1	TGTGCCAGCAGCCGTCAGGGGGCCGAATTAGAAGCTTTCTTT	CASSRQGAELEAFF
TRBV5-8	NA	TRBJ1-1	NA	TGTGCCACCTCCCGCAGGCAGACGAACACTGAAGCTTTCTTT	CATSRRQTNTEAFF
TRBV21-1	NA	TRBJ1-2	NA	TGTGCCAGCGGTCTACCCGGAGATCCGCCGACAGGGGCGATCTATGGCTACACCTTC	CASGLPGDPPTGAIYGYTF